Included here is one TCR beta chain sequence, with context. This sample was taken from a study of cytomegalovirus exposure and HLA in healthy donors. The CDR3 is made up of 13 amino acids. Germline CDR1 SGHTA, CDR2 FQGTGA. V was clipped by 3 bases and J by 5 bases, with 10 bases between them. PCR amplification relied on 60 Vbeta primers (plus 13 Jbeta primers). Measured with immunoSEQ multiplex PCR; TCRdb has only the in-frame clones, and not every one. The data show roughly 81,000 clones, 79% seen once. The chain couples TRBV7-3 to TRBJ1-1; D perhaps matches TRBD1 (6 bases). Sequenced sample: PBMCs. The origin of this receptor is a man between 25 and 39 years old in good health and CMV-seronegative. Here the CDR3 reads CASSLDRHTEAFF. The CDR3 region has the DNA TGTGCCAGCAGCTTGGACAGACATACTGAAGCTTTCTTT. The complete variable domain, with remaining parts taken from reference TRBV7-3 and TRBJ1-1, reads GAGVSQTPSNKVTEKGKYVELRCDPISGHTALYWYRQSLGQGPEFLIYFQGTGAADDSGLPNDRFFAVRPEGSVSTLKIQRTERGDSAVYLCASSLDRHTEAFFGQGTRLTVV.